This T cell receptor (beta chain) was sequenced in a study of T cell responses to AZD1222 COVID-19 vaccine. Broader study findings: Two AZD1222 doses significantly raised spike-specific TCR breadth and depth over controls. Donors skewed white British and female; clonal diversity was possibly underestimated. Repertoire sampling occurred only after the peak T cell response.

V was trimmed by 8 bases and J by 3 bases, leaving 17 bases between them. The germline CDR1 and CDR2 sequences are MGHDK and SYGVNS. The CDR3 sequence is 15 residues long. As concerns this clone: Its target is not known.

The protocol was immunoSEQ multiplex PCR, while the TCRdb copy is restricted to in-frame clones and leaves out a portion. The repertoire holds 160,000 or so clones, roughly 90% seen once, with 4% to 4.5% in the top ten. This chain uses TRBV25-1 with TRBJ1-5; D may be TRBD1 (5 bases). This TCR came from an adult who received the AZD1222 COVID-19 vaccine. Sequenced material: peripheral blood, taken 28 days after the second AZD1222 dose. The CDR3 loop is CASSQGGEFNQPQHF. The CDR3 nucleotides read TGTGCCAGCTCTCAGGGTGGCGAGTTCAATCAGCCCCAGCATTTT.